The 27 T cell receptor beta chains listed next were all sequenced from one sample in a study of CD8+CD57+ T cells in acquired aplastic anemia. The template used for profiling TCR beta VDJ and CDR3 was genomic DNA. TCRdb re-called the reads through MiXCR, storing one row per CDR3 protein. The table shows roughly 300,000 distinct CDR3 sequences, with roughly three fifths occurring only once. Sequences were obtained from sorted CD4+, CD8+, or CD8+CD57+ T cells (not recorded which) from PBMCs. The receptors derive from a human donor with severe aplastic anemia or a healthy control (not recorded which).

The chain carries TRBV20-1 and TRBJ2-7, with 12 bases fitting TRBD2. After removal of 3 bases from V and 5 bases from J, the junction contained 8 bases not matched to a gene. CDR1 DFQATT and CDR2 SNEGSKA come from the germline V gene (reference sequence). This CDR3 has 15 amino acids. In nucleotides, the CDR3 is TGCAGTGCTAGTCCCGCTAGCGGGAGGGCGAACGAGCAGTACTTC. It encodes CSASPASGRANEQYF.

The CDR3 region is CASSTKAEGNYGYTF. The DNA for the CDR3 is TGTGCCAGCAGCACCAAAGCCGAGGGGAACTATGGCTACACCTTC. The chain couples TRBV7-2 to TRBJ1-2; maybe TRBD1 (5 bases). Trimming stripped 5 bases from V and 2 bases from J, with 15 bases between. Germline assignment: CDR1 SGHTA and CDR2 FQGNSA. The CDR3 has 15 residues. The variable domain in full, with the rest retrieved from reference TRBV7-2 and TRBJ1-2, is GAGVSQSPSNKVTEKGKDVELRCDPISGHTALYWYRQSLGQGLEFLIYFQGNSAPDKSGLPSDRFSAERTGGSVSTLTIQRTQQEDSAVYLCASSTKAEGNYGYTFGSGTRLTVV.

The sample holds a few counts of this clonotype. The J gene is TRBJ1-3, the V gene TRBV15; D unresolved. The V gene lost 1 base and the J gene lost 2 bases, with 3 bases spanning the gap. The CDR3 loop spans 13 amino acids. CDR1 is LNHNV and CDR2 is YYDKDF in the germline V gene (reference sequence). CDR3 DNA sequence: TGTGCCACCAGCAGAGGGGCTGGAAACACCATATATTTT. Protein product: CATSRGAGNTIYF.

Ten or more counts support this clonotype. The rearrangement links TRBV12-3 or TRBV12-4 to TRBJ2-5; 9 nucleotides align to TRBD2. There are 14 residues in the CDR3. Trimming took 6 bases from V and 5 from J; bases not matched to a gene: 7. CDR3 DNA sequence: TGTGCCAGCAGAGAGCGGGGGGCGGGGGAGACCCAGTACTTC. This sequence encodes CASRERGAGETQYF.

This chain links TRBV6-5 with TRBJ2-5; D is tentatively TRBD1 or TRBD2 (5 bases each). Trimming removed 5 bases from V and 0 bases from J, with 10 bases in between. The germline V gene encodes CDR1 MNHEY and CDR2 SVGAGI. The CDR3 totals 14 residues. CDR3 DNA: TGTGCCAGCAGTCCGGGACCGTACCAAGAGACCCAGTACTTC. It specifies CASSPGPYQETQYF.

The rearrangement links TRBV20-1 to TRBJ1-2; D perhaps matches TRBD1 (5 bases). The germline V gene has CDR1 DFQATT and CDR2 SNEGSKA (reference sequence). The germline V and J ends were trimmed by 6 bases and 3 bases, with 14 bases remaining between them. The CDR3 loop spans 13 amino acids. CDR3 loop: CSAPRDGDYGYTF. CDR3 in DNA: TGCAGTGCCCCCCGGGACGGAGACTATGGCTACACCTTC.

The V call is TRBV7-2, the J call TRBJ1-6; D call uncertain. Germline V gene sequence: CDR1 SGHTA, CDR2 FQGNSA. This CDR3 is 15 amino acids long. V was shortened by 1 base and J by 10 bases, with 14 bases between the two germline ends. This CDR3 reads CASSLGGGMRSPLHF. The CDR3 coding sequence is TGTGCCAGCAGCTTAGGCGGCGGGATGAGGTCACCCCTCCACTTT. Supplemented by reference TRBV7-2 and TRBJ1-6, the full variable domain reads GAGVSQSPSNKVTEKGKDVELRCDPISGHTALYWYRQSLGQGLEFLIYFQGNSAPDKSGLPSDRFSAERTGGSVSTLTIQRTQQEDSAVYLCASSLGGGMRSPLHFGNGTRLTVT.

The chain couples TRBV25-1 to TRBJ1-1; the match to TRBD1 covers 7 bases. The length of the CDR3 is 18 residues. V was pared by 1 base and J by 1 base, with 12 bases of the junction left unmatched. CDR1 MGHDK and CDR2 SYGVNS come from the germline V gene. CDR3 amino acids: CASSEFGNRGRTNTEAFF. The CDR3, as DNA: TGTGCCAGCAGTGAATTTGGGAACAGGGGAAGGACGAACACTGAAGCTTTCTTT. The full variable domain, its missing parts supplied by reference TRBV25-1 and TRBJ1-1, is EADIYQTPRYLVIGTGKKITLECSQTMGHDKMYWYQQDPGMELHLIHYSYGVNSTEKGDLSSESTVSRIRTEHFPLTLESARPSHTSQYLCASSEFGNRGRTNTEAFFGQGTRLTVV.

This chain connects TRBV20-1 to TRBJ1-1; no clear D gene. Germline assignment: CDR1 DFQATT and CDR2 SNEGSKA (reference sequence). Trimming took off 1 base at V and 0 bases at J, with 6 bases between the two ends. The CDR3 contains 13 residues. CDR3 in amino acids: CSARGVMNTEAFF. The CDR3 DNA reads TGCAGTGCTAGAGGAGTTATGAACACTGAAGCTTTCTTT.

This clonotype was counted a single time. This chain uses TRBV7-9 with TRBJ1-1, with D possibly TRBD1 on 6 matching bases. Deletions cut 3 bases from V and 1 base from J, with 9 bases between. Germline values: CDR1 SEHNR, CDR2 FQNEAQ (reference sequence). The CDR3 consists of 14 residues. CDR3 sequence reads: CASSFGQTNTEAFF. In nucleotides, the CDR3 is TGTGCCAGCAGCTTCGGACAGACGAACACTGAAGCTTTCTTT.

This clonotype was observed a few times. The rearrangement links TRBV5-5 to TRBJ2-5; 7 bases are shared with TRBD2. V lost 0 bases to trimming and J lost 2 bases; unmatched junction nucleotides: 7. The V gene's germline CDR1 is SGHKS and CDR2 YYEKEE (reference sequence). This CDR3 has 16 residues. The CDR3 DNA follows: TGTGCCAGCAGCTTGGCCGAACGGGAGGTACAAGAGACCCAGTACTTC. Amino acids: CASSLAEREVQETQYF.

The J gene is TRBJ1-1, the V gene TRBV9; 10 nucleotides line up with TRBD1. After removal of 0 bases from V and 1 base from J, the junction contained 0 bases not matched to a gene. The length of the CDR3 is 15 residues. CDR1 is SGDLS and CDR2 is YYNGEE in the germline V gene. Written as DNA, the CDR3 is TGTGCCAGCAGCGTAGGGACAGGGGGGAACACTGAAGCTTTCTTT. As protein: CASSVGTGGNTEAFF.

The chain couples TRBV6-6 to TRBJ1-5; the D is unclear. Trimming removed 6 bases from V and 7 bases from J, with 10 bases in between. Germline loops: CDR1 MNHNY, CDR2 SVGAGI (reference sequence). This CDR3 has 12 residues. The CDR3 nucleotides read TGTGCCAGCAGCCACCCGGGGCAGCCCCAGCATTTT. This translates into CASSHPGQPQHF.

This chain uses TRBV7-3 with TRBJ2-3; D may be TRBD1 (6 bases). CDR3 size: 14 residues. Germline-derived CDR1 and CDR2 are SGHTA and FQGTGA. The V and J ends lost 7 bases and 3 bases respectively, with 14 bases between them. The DNA of the CDR3 is TGTGCCAGCACCATAGGGGGTTTAACAGATACGCAGTATTTT. This gives the protein CASTIGGLTDTQYF.

This clonotype was found many times. V usage is TRBV7-9 and J usage is TRBJ2-5; 9 positions match TRBD2. This CDR3 has 14 residues. The V gene end was trimmed by 5 bases and the J gene end by 4 bases; junction bases not matched to a gene: 5. CDR1 SEHNR and CDR2 FQNEAQ come from the germline V gene (reference sequence). The CDR3 region has the DNA TGTGCCAGCAGCCCGTTTAGCGGGGGAGAGACCCAGTACTTC. This sequence encodes CASSPFSGGETQYF.

V is TRBV19 and J is TRBJ2-7; 7 bases fit TRBD1. The junction had 5 bases not matched to a gene; V was cut back by 4 bases and J by 2 bases. The CDR3 extends over 14 amino acids. CDR1 is LNHDA, CDR2 SQIVND, per germline (reference sequence). This CDR3 is CASSTPGQPYEQYF. For the CDR3, the DNA is TGTGCCAGTAGTACCCCGGGACAGCCCTACGAGCAGTACTTC.

This clonotype was seen ten or more times. CDR3 sequence reads: CASSLGRGNTIYF. CDR3 nucleotides: TGTGCCAGCAGCTTGGGTAGAGGAAACACCATATATTTT. The chain couples TRBV5-6 to TRBJ1-3; D unclear. CDR3 length: 13 residues. V was trimmed by 0 bases and J by 4 bases, leaving 5 bases between them. Germline V CDR1 and CDR2: SGHDT, YYEEEE.

J is TRBJ2-2 and V is TRBV7-7; D is unclear. The germline V gene encodes CDR1 SSHAT and CDR2 FNYEAQ (reference sequence). The CDR3 is made up of 13 amino acids. Trimming took off 10 bases at V and 5 bases at J, with 14 bases between the two ends. The CDR3 loop is CATKSKSTGELFF. The CDR3 nucleotides are TGTGCCACCAAGTCCAAGTCGACCGGGGAGCTGTTTTTT.

This chain joins TRBV19 and TRBJ2-1, with 10 bases identical to TRBD2. Germline V gene sequence: CDR1 LNHDA, CDR2 SQIVND (reference sequence). This CDR3 contains 15 residues. The ends lost 1 base at V and 7 bases at J; junction bases unmatched: 4. The CDR3 DNA follows: TGTGCCAGTAGTATAGTAGCGGGGGGTCTTAATGAGCAGTTCTTC. Its protein product is CASSIVAGGLNEQFF.

Many counts were recorded for this clonotype. V is TRBV11-2 and J is TRBJ2-5; no reliable D call. From germline, CDR1 is SGHAT and CDR2 FQNNGV. V was trimmed by 2 bases and J by 0 bases, leaving 13 bases between them. The CDR3 runs to 16 residues. This CDR3 is CASSLSLATNQETQYF. CDR3 nucleotide sequence: TGTGCCAGCAGCTTATCTCTGGCGACCAACCAAGAGACCCAGTACTTC.

This rearrangement joins TRBV27 to TRBJ2-7; D may be TRBD1 or TRBD2 (5 bases each). V was shortened by 5 bases and J by 7 bases, with 21 bases between the two germline ends. The CDR3 covers 15 residues. CDR1 is MNHEY, CDR2 SMNVEV, per germline (reference sequence). The DNA for the CDR3 is TGTGCCAGCAGTCCCTCCGGGGCACCTGGGCGGGAGCAGTACTTC. Its protein is CASSPSGAPGREQYF.

The V and J genes are TRBV5-1 and TRBJ1-1; 9 bases map to TRBD1. CDR3 length equals 14 residues. Germline values: CDR1 SGHRS, CDR2 YFSETQ. The V and J ends lost 4 bases and 1 base, in that order; junction bases with no gene match: 2. The CDR3 here is CASSQQGANTEAFF. Written as DNA, the CDR3 is TGCGCCAGCAGCCAACAGGGGGCGAACACTGAAGCTTTCTTT.

V is TRBV29-1 and J is TRBJ1-1, with D possibly TRBD1 on 5 matching bases. The CDR3 contains 13 residues. Germline assignment: CDR1 SQVTM and CDR2 ANQGSEA. The V end was cut by 7 bases, the J end by 6 bases, with 18 bases between. The CDR3 protein is CSAHRQGRAEAFF. The CDR3 DNA sequence: TGCAGCGCGCATCGGCAGGGAAGGGCTGAAGCTTTCTTT.

V usage is TRBV3-1 and J usage is TRBJ2-6; D is undetermined. CDR1 and CDR2 from the germline V gene are LGHDT and YNNKEL (reference sequence). CDR3 length: 18 amino acids. V lost 3 bases and J lost 0, with 15 bases in between. Written as DNA, the CDR3 is TGTGCCAGCAGCCACCGCAGGCAACCCCGCTCTGGGGCCAACGTCCTGACTTTC. Translating gives CASSHRRQPRSGANVLTF.

At least ten counts were recorded for this clonotype. This chain joins TRBV7-8 and TRBJ2-6; 8 nucleotides line up with TRBD2. The CDR3 extends over 18 amino acids. J lost 2 bases, V lost 5 bases, and 11 bases had no gene match. CDR1 and CDR2 from the germline V gene are SGHVS and FQNEAQ. Here the CDR3 DNA reads TGTGCCAGCAGCCCCGGGACTAGAGGGATTCCTGGGGCCAACGTCCTGACTTTC. It encodes CASSPGTRGIPGANVLTF.

This clonotype was seen ten or more times. This chain connects TRBV11-2 to TRBJ2-7; perhaps D is TRBD1 or TRBD2 (5 bases each). The CDR3 sequence is 16 residues long. CDR1 and CDR2 (germline): SGHAT, FQNNGV. V lost 7 bases and J lost 2, with 21 bases in between. The CDR3, as DNA: TGTGCCAGCACCCTTTCCACCGGGACGGCAGCCTACGAGCAGTACTTC. Amino acid sequence: CASTLSTGTAAYEQYF.

V usage is TRBV10-3 and J usage is TRBJ1-1, with 8 bases that match TRBD1. CDR1 and CDR2 from the germline V gene are ENHRY and SYGVKD. After removal of 0 bases from V and 4 bases from J, the junction contained 4 bases not matched to a gene. This CDR3 contains 15 residues. The CDR3 DNA is TGTGCCATCAGTGAGTCGGACAGGGTGGCCACTGAAGCTTTCTTT. This encodes CAISESDRVATEAFF.